This TCR beta chain was identified in a study of blood T cell repertoires in COVID-19. Study-wide background: Sites across the United States, Italy and Spain contributed samples from acute and convalescent COVID-19.

Authors' methods: It was from reference gene primer amplification that nucleated cell counts were estimated. Libraries were prepared by immunoSEQ multiplex PCR; TCRdb keeps only in-frame clonotypes and omits some of them. Clone size and the V and J calls come from that table; the DNA yielded D and trimming. The sample gives fewer than 30,000 clones, over 70% of which show up once; about 53% is in the top ten. This CDR3 has 14 residues. Germline V gene lookup returns CDR1 SGHNT and CDR2 YYREEE (reference sequence). V was pared by 3 bases and J by 2 bases, with 2 bases of the junction left unmatched. This chain connects TRBV5-4 to TRBJ2-5; 9 bases are shared with TRBD2. The receptor was isolated from a man aged 45-60 years with active or convalescent COVID-19. The sequenced sample was peripheral blood. For the CDR3, the DNA is TGTGCCAGCAGCTGGGCGGGGGGGCAAGAGACCCAGTACTTC. The encoded protein is CASSWAGGQETQYF. The full variable domain, in which reference TRBV5-4 and TRBJ2-5 provide the parts outside the CDR3, is ETGVTQSPTHLIKTRGQQVTLRCSSQSGHNTVSWYQQALGQGPQFIFQYYREEENGRGNFPPRFSGLQFPNYSSELNVNALELDDSALYLCASSWAGGQETQYFGPGTRLLVL.